The clone carrying this TCR beta chain appeared once. Germline-derived CDR1 and CDR2 are SEHNR and FQNEAQ (reference sequence). V lost 8 bases and J 0 bases, leaving 14 bases between the germline ends. The CDR3 runs to 15 residues. This entry belongs to a study of blood T cell repertoires in COVID-19. The protocol was immunoSEQ multiplex PCR, while the TCRdb copy is restricted to in-frame clones and leaves out a portion. The data hold roughly 140,000 clones, with 75% to 90% observed a single time. Sequencing input: peripheral blood. The source is a woman aged 55-69 years with COVID-19, enrolled during active disease. This chain uses TRBV7-9 with TRBJ1-3; maybe TRBD1 (5 bases). The CDR3 loop reads CASGLSRASGNTIYF. For the CDR3, the DNA is TGTGCCAGCGGTCTTAGCAGGGCCTCTGGAAACACCATATATTTT. The full variable domain, its missing parts supplied by reference TRBV7-9 and TRBJ1-3, is DTGVSQNPRHKITKRGQNVTFRCDPISEHNRLYWYRQTLGQGPEFLTYFQNEAQLEKSRLLSDRFSAERPKGSFSTLEIQRTEQGDSAMYLCASGLSRASGNTIYFGEGSWLTVV.